The subject of this entry is one TCR beta chain. The time point is: late/post reinfection, 12 to 24 weeks after detection. The sorted cells went straight to TCR sequencing with no prior in vitro expansion. The sample comes from a study of memory CD8 T cells in hepatitis C reinfection. V lost 3 bases and J lost 4, with 16 bases in between. This CDR3 is built from 15 residues. CDR1 is SGHRS, CDR2 YFSETQ, per germline. TCRdb's table, derived via immunoSEQ multiplex PCR, lists solely in-frame clones and lacks some. The sample records some 44,000 clones, roughly 89% being singletons. Specimen: naive CD8+ T cells sorted from blood. The TCR sequence derives from a man between 18 and 35 years old with hepatitis C virus infection. The rearrangement uses TRBV5-1 and TRBJ2-5, with D possibly TRBD2 on 6 matching bases. The CDR3 DNA sequence: TGCGCCAGCAGCTGGAGGGAGAGGGGTCTAGAGACCCAGTACTTC. The encoded protein is CASSWRERGLETQYF.